Listed below are T cell receptor beta chains from one sample, sequenced in a study of blood T cells in healthy people across ages. One entry per CDR3 protein, called by TCRdb with MiXCR from the 5' RACE reads. The sample lists approximately 1,000,000 distinct CDR3 sequences; approximately 38% were seen once. The specimen sequenced was blood. These receptors all come from a man younger than 30 in good health. CDR3s include the opening cysteine and the closing phenylalanine or tryptophan. Fields, in order: V gene, D gene, J gene, clone size, CDR3 DNA, CDR3 protein. A D gene is named only where the DNA matches it firmly. The size of a clone is reported for some rows only, either as once, few or many, or as a class for expanded clones.

TRBV20-1	TRBD1	TRBJ2-5	-	TGCAGTGCTAGTGGACAGGGTCAAGAGACCCAGTACTTC	CSASGQGQETQYF
TRBV9	-	TRBJ2-5	few	TGTGCCAGCAGTGTGCCGGCACTCCAAGAGACCCAGTACTTC	CASSVPALQETQYF
TRBV7-9	-	TRBJ1-5	-	TGTGCCAGCAGCTTAACGGCCCGGGGTAGCAATCAGCCCCAGCATTTT	CASSLTARGSNQPQHF
TRBV29-1	TRBD1	TRBJ2-3	few	TGCAGCGTCACCCCGGGACAGAACACAGATACGCAGTATTTT	CSVTPGQNTDTQYF
TRBV20-1	TRBD2	TRBJ2-1	few	TGCAGTGCTAGCGGACTAGCGGGGAGTTACAATGAGCAGTTCTTC	CSASGLAGSYNEQFF
TRBV2	-	TRBJ1-5	few	TGTGCCAGCAGTGAAGCGTGGGGCAATCAGCCCCAGCATTTT	CASSEAWGNQPQHF
TRBV7-9	TRBD1	TRBJ2-3	few	TGTGCCAGCAGCAACCAGGGGGCGTATGATACGCAGTATTTT	CASSNQGAYDTQYF
TRBV4-1	-	TRBJ2-7	few	TGCGCCAGCAGCCAAGAAGGACTTTCCTACGAGCAGTACTTC	CASSQEGLSYEQYF
TRBV5-1	-	TRBJ2-5	few	TGCGCCAGCAGCATAGACAGCCAAAAGACCCAGTACTTC	CASSIDSQKTQYF
TRBV4-2	TRBD1	TRBJ1-1	many	TGTGCCAGCAGCCTTCTCGGCGGGACAGGGGACACTGAAGCTTTCTTT	CASSLLGGTGDTEAFF
TRBV9	TRBD1	TRBJ1-2	few	TGTGCCAGCAGCGTAGCCGTGACAGGGGACTTCACCGATTATGGCTACACCTTC	CASSVAVTGDFTDYGYTF
TRBV11-2	TRBD1	TRBJ2-3	-	TGTGCCAGCAGCTTCCCAACGCGGGACAGGGATAGCACAGATACGCAGTATTTT	CASSFPTRDRDSTDTQYF
TRBV7-9	TRBD1	TRBJ2-7	few	TGTGCCAGCAGAAAAGAGGGTTGGGACAGGAGTTCCTACGAGCAGTACTTC	CASRKEGWDRSSYEQYF
TRBV28	TRBD2	TRBJ2-1	-	TGTGCCAGCAGTTCCCTTACTAGCGGGGGAAACAATGAGCAGTTCTTC	CASSSLTSGGNNEQFF
TRBV20-1	-	TRBJ1-1	few	TGCAGTGCTAGAGTCCTGAGGGGTGAAGCTTTCTTT	CSARVLRGEAFF
TRBV14	-	TRBJ2-2	-	TGTGCCAGCAGCCACATAAACGAGTACACCGGGGAGCTGTTTTTT	CASSHINEYTGELFF
TRBV29-1	-	TRBJ1-5	few	TGCAGCGTTAGGGGGGTGGGGAATCAGCCCCAGCATTTT	CSVRGVGNQPQHF
TRBV19	-	TRBJ1-2	few	TGTGCCAGTAGTCTGGCGGGGCGAGCTAACTATGGCTACACCTTC	CASSLAGRANYGYTF
TRBV18	-	TRBJ2-2	-	TGTGCCAGCTCACCACGGGACACAAGGGGGGAGCTGTTTTTT	CASSPRDTRGELFF
TRBV12-3/TRBV12-4	-	TRBJ1-1	-	TGTGCCAGCGGCGGGGGAGTAATGAACACTGAAGCTTTCTTT	CASGGGVMNTEAFF
TRBV10-3	-	TRBJ1-1	-	TGTGCCATCAGCGGACTAAATATAGGAGGCACTGAAGCTTTCTTT	CAISGLNIGGTEAFF
TRBV7-3	-	TRBJ2-1	-	TGTGCCAGCAGCCTGCAGGGGACAAGTTACTACAATGAGCAGTTCTTC	CASSLQGTSYYNEQFF
TRBV20-1	-	TRBJ2-1	-	TGCAGTGCTAAGAGCCCATCGGGGAATGAGCAGTTCTTC	CSAKSPSGNEQFF
TRBV6-1	TRBD2	TRBJ2-3	-	TGTGCCAGCAGCGAACCGGGACTAAGCACAGATACGCAGTATTTT	CASSEPGLSTDTQYF
TRBV29-1	-	TRBJ2-5	few	TGCAGCGTCCCCGACTGGATCCAAGAGACCCAGTACTTC	CSVPDWIQETQYF
TRBV20-1	-	TRBJ2-1	-	TGCAGTGCTAGCCCCTCCAGGGCCAATGAGCAGTTCTTC	CSASPSRANEQFF
TRBV15	-	TRBJ2-3	many	TGTGCCACCAGCAGAGATAGGGGCCAGAACACAGATACGCAGTATTTT	CATSRDRGQNTDTQYF
TRBV5-1	TRBD1	TRBJ1-1	-	TGCGCCAGCAGCCTCGGGACAGGGGTGATACGGGACACTGAAGCTTTCTTT	CASSLGTGVIRDTEAFF